This entry concerns a single T cell receptor beta chain. Its antigen is unknown. This sample was taken from a study of cytomegalovirus exposure and HLA in healthy donors. Findings of the study overall: Investigators reported under 200 TCR beta chains as tied to cytomegalovirus. Cytomegalovirus status was reportedly diagnosed by the classifier with high specificity and sensitivity. In vitro, a few CMV-associated chains proved specific for CMV antigens.

Clones were read by immunoSEQ multiplex PCR, and TCRdb kept only the in-frame ones, dropping some. The table records tens of thousands of clones, roughly 84% of them present only once. From the 120-subject validation cohort, which was separate from the roughly 610-subject first cohort, the donors were drawn. CDR3 length equals 13 residues. Per germline, CDR1 SGHAT and CDR2 FQNNGV. V lost 8 bases to trimming and J lost 2 bases, with 12 bases between them. The receptor was derived from a woman aged 18-29 years in good health and CMV-seropositive. The sample was PBMCs. V is TRBV11-2 and J is TRBJ2-5; TRBD1 is a possible D gene (5 bases). In DNA, the CDR3 is TGTGCCAGCGCCACAGGAGCTCAAGAGACCCAGTACTTC. Its protein is CASATGAQETQYF. Full variable domain (rest looked up from reference TRBV11-2 and TRBJ2-5): EAGVAQSPRYKIIEKRQSVAFWCNPISGHATLYWYQQILGQGPKLLIQFQNNGVVDDSQLPKDRFSAERLKGVDSTLKIQPAKLEDSAVYLCASATGAQETQYFGPGTRLLVL.